This TCR beta chain is from a study of human thymus T cells. Overall study findings and caveats: V and J gene usage appeared biased in thymic and blood repertoires.

Libraries were prepared by immunoSEQ multiplex PCR; TCRdb keeps only in-frame clonotypes and omits some of them. The table lists around 45,000 clones, 95% of them singletons. Notes on this clone: Its specificity is not known.

V lost 5 bases, J lost 7 bases, and 6 bases lay in between. CDR1 DFQATT and CDR2 SNEGSKA come from the germline V gene (reference sequence). The CDR3 length is 10 residues. Healthy Finnish infants having corrective surgery for congenital heart defects served as donors. The receptor was derived from a girl less than two years old with a congenital heart defect but otherwise immunologically healthy. Source material: blood. V gene TRBV20-1 combines with J gene TRBJ2-4; D is unresolved. CDR3 nucleotides: TGCAGTGCTGTAGGGAACATTCAGTACTTC. Translated, it gives CSAVGNIQYF.